This T cell receptor (beta chain) appears in the sequencing data of a study of blood T cells in healthy people across ages. It was with a sample-barcoded 5' primer and a J-beta primer mix that a second PCR of roughly 7 to 12 cycles was run. The study obtained at least 3 million CDR3-containing paired-end reads from every sample. TCRdb reprocessed the 5' RACE reads with MiXCR, giving one entry per CDR3 protein. The table records approximately 1.5 million distinct CDR3 sequences, about 45% of them present only once. The CDR3 is 14 residues long. CDR1 and CDR2 from the germline V gene are MNHNY and SVGAGI (reference sequence). V shed 6 bases and J shed 3 bases, with 15 bases lying between them. Russia was home to the donors, healthy Caucasian individuals aged roughly 6 to 95.

This clonotype originated in a young woman in good health. The J gene is TRBJ2-7, the V gene TRBV6-6; either TRBD1 or TRBD2 may fit D (6 bases each). Sequencing input: blood. CDR3 nucleotide sequence: TGTGCCAGCAGAAATAGCGGAGGGGGCTACGAGCAGTACTTC. Its protein product is CASRNSGGGYEQYF.